This entry describes one T cell receptor beta chain. Libraries were prepared by immunoSEQ multiplex PCR; TCRdb keeps only in-frame clonotypes and omits some of them. The table includes roughly 340,000 clones, more than 80% detected once. The sample comes from a study of blood T cell repertoires in COVID-19. Study-wide background: Donors in the United States, Italy and Spain gave samples during acute or convalescent COVID-19.

V gave up 1 base and J gave up 5 bases; unmatched junction bases: 6. This CDR3 has 16 residues. The germline V gene has CDR1 SGHTA and CDR2 FQGNSA. Sequences were obtained from PBMCs or T cells enriched from blood (not recorded which). V and J are TRBV7-2 and TRBJ1-2; 11 positions match TRBD1. The receptor's source is a man aged 18 to 30 who had recovered from COVID-19. CDR3 bases: TGTGCCAGCAGCTTAGATGGGGGGACAGGGGGATATGGCTACACCTTC. Translation: CASSLDGGTGGYGYTF.